The source of this T cell receptor (beta chain) is a study of blood T cell repertoires in COVID-19. Study in general: COVID-19 samples collected from the United States, Italy and Spain covered acute and convalescent phases. The analysed material was cDNA or gDNA that came from T cells, B-cell-depleted T cells, or PBMCs.

Profiled with immunoSEQ multiplex PCR; TCRdb holds only in-frame clones, not every one. The sample records roughly 120,000 clones, roughly 80% being singletons. Germline loops: CDR1 SGHRS, CDR2 YFSETQ. V lost 4 bases and J lost 3; bases outside the gene matches: 15. This CDR3 contains 18 residues. The receptor's source is a man aged 50 or older with acute or convalescent COVID-19. The chain couples TRBV5-1 to TRBJ1-3, with 8 bases matching TRBD1. The sample consisted of peripheral blood. The CDR3 DNA sequence: TGCGCCAGCAGCCGGATTAGTACGGACAGGGCGGGTGGAAACACCATATATTTT. As protein: CASSRISTDRAGGNTIYF.